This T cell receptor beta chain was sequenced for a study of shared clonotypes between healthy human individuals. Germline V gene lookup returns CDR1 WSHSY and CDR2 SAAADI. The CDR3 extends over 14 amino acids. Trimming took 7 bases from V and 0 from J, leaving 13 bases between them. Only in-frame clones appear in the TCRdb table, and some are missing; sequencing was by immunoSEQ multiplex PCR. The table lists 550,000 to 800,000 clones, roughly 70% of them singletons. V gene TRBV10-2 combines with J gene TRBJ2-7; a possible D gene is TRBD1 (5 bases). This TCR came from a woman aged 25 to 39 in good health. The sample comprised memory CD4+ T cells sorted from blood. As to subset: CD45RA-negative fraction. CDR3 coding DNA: TGCGCCAGCACGAAGGGGCATAGCTCCTACGAGCAGTACTTC. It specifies CASTKGHSSYEQYF.